These T cell receptor beta chains were read from a single sample in a study of T cells after yellow fever vaccination. TCRdb processed the 5' RACE reads anew with MiXCR; each CDR3 protein has one entry. The table lists 250,000 to 350,000 distinct CDR3 sequences, around 9.3% of them singletons. The material was CD4+ T cells sorted from PBMCs, obtained 5 days after the yellow fever booster vaccination. These receptors were taken from a man between 18 and 29 years old who received the YFV17D yellow fever vaccine. Each CDR3 is given with its conserved first and last residue. D genes are given only for firm matches. Not every row has a clone size; where given, it reads once, few, many or a size class.

clone size,J gene,D gene,V gene,CDR3 protein,CDR3 DNA
many,TRBJ2-3,-,TRBV12-1,CASSTTISGSLGDTQYF,TGTGCCAGCAGCACCACGATTAGCGGGTCCCTTGGGGATACGCAGTATTTT
many,TRBJ2-1,-,TRBV28,CAIGYSYNEQFF,TGTGCCATCGGCTACTCCTACAATGAGCAGTTCTTC
few,TRBJ2-3,-,TRBV29-1,CSVGGSRGPATQYF,TGCAGCGTTGGAGGGAGCCGGGGTCCCGCTACGCAGTATTTT
-,TRBJ2-1,TRBD2,TRBV7-2,CASSSGTSGLIEQFF,TGTGCCAGCAGTAGCGGGACTAGCGGGCTTATTGAGCAGTTCTTC
many,TRBJ1-2,TRBD1,TRBV6-4,CASSDSGQGYGYTF,TGTGCCAGCAGTGACTCGGGACAGGGGTATGGCTACACCTTC
many,TRBJ1-2,TRBD1,TRBV24-1,CATRTGLGTGFYYGYTF,TGTGCCACCCGCACGGGACTGGGGACAGGGTTTTACTATGGCTACACCTTC
-,TRBJ1-6,TRBD1,TRBV4-3,CASSQDPTGAVGSPLHF,TGCGCCAGCAGCCAAGACCCGACAGGGGCGGTAGGTTCACCCCTCCACTTT
many,TRBJ2-4,-,TRBV7-8,CASSQVGRTLAKNIQYF,TGTGCCAGCAGTCAGGTGGGCAGGACCCTAGCCAAAAACATTCAGTACTTC
-,TRBJ2-2,TRBD1,TRBV5-1,CASKGQANTGELFF,TGCGCCAGTAAGGGACAGGCGAACACCGGGGAGCTGTTTTTT
few,TRBJ2-2,TRBD1,TRBV6-6,CASSTRDRETGELFF,TGTGCCAGCAGTACCCGGGACAGGGAGACCGGGGAGCTGTTTTTT
once,TRBJ2-1,-,TRBV29-1,CSAERTETNEQFF,TGCAGCGCCGAAAGGACAGAAACAAATGAGCAGTTCTTC
few,TRBJ1-2,-,TRBV12-3/TRBV12-4,CASSPGRRGRGYTF,TGTGCCAGCAGTCCCGGCCGACGCGGACGAGGCTACACCTTC
-,TRBJ1-6,-,TRBV5-1,CASSLVGCDAGGEICSPLHF,TGCGCCAGCAGCTTGGTCGGGTGCGACGCCGGAGGGGAGATTTGTTCACCCCTCCACTTT
-,TRBJ1-5,-,TRBV2,CASSSTGNQPQHF,TGTGCCAGCAGTTCTACAGGGAATCAGCCCCAGCATTTT
few,TRBJ1-2,-,TRBV5-1,CASSLDPGSRVYTF,TGCGCCAGCAGCTTGGATCCGGGTTCGCGGGTGTACACCTTC
-,TRBJ1-1,-,TRBV12-3/TRBV12-4,CASSLALVNTEAFF,TGTGCCAGCAGTTTAGCGCTTGTGAACACTGAAGCTTTCTTT
-,TRBJ2-7,TRBD1,TRBV18,CASSNRGPPYEQYF,TGTGCCAGCTCAAACAGGGGGCCCCCCTACGAGCAGTACTTC
-,TRBJ2-3,TRBD1,TRBV7-8,CASSPDRVPDTQYF,TGTGCCAGCAGCCCCGACAGGGTGCCAGATACGCAGTATTTT
few,TRBJ1-1,-,TRBV30,CAWSEGFGGTTGTLGHTEAFF,TGTGCCTGGAGTGAGGGTTTTGGTGGTACTACCGGGACCCTGGGACACACTGAAGCTTTCTTT
-,TRBJ2-4,-,TRBV5-1,CAKHVGKAKNIQYF,TGCGCCAAGCACGTGGGGAAAGCCAAAAACATTCAGTACTTC
-,TRBJ2-2,-,TRBV15,CATSRKIGGGWLFF,TGTGCCACCAGCAGAAAAATTGGAGGGGGGTGGCTGTTTTTT
-,TRBJ2-1,-,TRBV11-2,CASSSLGSSPNEQFF,TGTGCCAGCAGCTCGTTAGGTAGTTCCCCCAATGAGCAGTTCTTC
few,TRBJ1-6,-,TRBV4-1,CASSQDRGDGSTPLHF,TGCGCCAGCAGCCAAGATCGGGGGGACGGTTCAACACCCCTCCACTTT
few,TRBJ1-6,-,TRBV7-2,CASKRYGSPLHF,TGTGCCAGCAAGCGTTACGGGTCACCCCTCCACTTT
-,TRBJ2-1,-,TRBV12-3/TRBV12-4,CATGDSGSYNEQFF,TGTGCCACAGGAGATAGCGGATCCTACAATGAGCAGTTCTTC
many,TRBJ2-3,-,TRBV6-1,CASSVPISTDTQYF,TGTGCCAGCAGTGTACCGATTAGCACAGATACGCAGTATTTT
few,TRBJ1-6,-,TRBV5-1,CASSLAAGPREGSPLHF,TGCGCCAGCAGCTTGGCAGCGGGGCCAAGGGAGGGATCACCCCTCCACTTT
-,TRBJ1-1,TRBD1,TRBV28,CASSPAGTGILNTEAFF,TGTGCCAGCAGTCCGGCCGGGACAGGGATTTTGAACACTGAAGCTTTCTTT
few,TRBJ1-2,-,TRBV7-9,CASSLLGGYTF,TGTGCCAGCAGCTTATTGGGCGGCTACACCTTC
-,TRBJ2-7,TRBD2,TRBV18,CASATAGTSGFSEQYF,TGTGCCAGCGCCACCGCCGGGACTAGCGGGTTCAGCGAGCAGTACTTC
-,TRBJ1-5,-,TRBV12-3/TRBV12-4,CASSFPPQPQHF,TGTGCCAGCAGCTTCCCCCCTCAGCCCCAGCATTTT
-,TRBJ1-2,-,TRBV12-3/TRBV12-4,CASSRTASYGYTF,TGTGCCAGCAGTAGGACAGCTAGCTATGGCTACACCTTC
-,TRBJ2-4,TRBD2,TRBV7-2,CASSRAGQNIQYF,TGTGCCAGCAGCAGAGCGGGGCAAAACATTCAGTACTTC
few,TRBJ2-3,TRBD2,TRBV7-3,CASSPRLAGGTDTQYF,TGTGCCAGCAGCCCACGTTTGGCGGGGGGAACAGATACGCAGTATTTT
-,TRBJ2-3,TRBD2,TRBV7-2,CASSLQTSGGGEDTQYF,TGTGCCAGCAGCCTACAAACTAGCGGGGGAGGGGAAGATACGCAGTATTTT
many,TRBJ2-7,-,TRBV7-2,CASSLSGGSYEQYF,TGTGCCAGCAGTCTCTCAGGGGGGTCCTACGAGCAGTACTTC
few,TRBJ2-1,TRBD2,TRBV24-1,CATSDHAGGAYNEQFF,TGTGCCACCAGTGACCATGCGGGGGGAGCCTACAATGAGCAGTTCTTC
few,TRBJ2-3,TRBD2,TRBV7-2,CASSFLGTSLTTDTQYF,TGTGCCAGCAGCTTTTTGGGGACTAGTCTAACCACAGATACGCAGTATTTT
few,TRBJ1-2,-,TRBV12-3/TRBV12-4,CASTISAVGVYGYTF,TGTGCCAGCACTATTAGCGCAGTAGGGGTCTATGGCTACACCTTC
few,TRBJ1-2,TRBD1,TRBV20-1,CSATGTVLSEGGYTF,TGCAGTGCTACGGGGACAGTGCTGAGTGAGGGTGGCTACACCTTC
-,TRBJ2-1,TRBD1,TRBV20-1,CSARDRGPYNEQFF,TGCAGTGCTAGAGACAGGGGGCCCTACAATGAGCAGTTCTTC
few,TRBJ2-5,-,TRBV15,CATSRGRGVIETQYF,TGTGCCACCAGCAGAGGGAGGGGTGTTATCGAGACCCAGTACTTC
-,TRBJ2-1,TRBD1,TRBV24-1,CATRGPGQGREQFF,TGTGCCACCAGGGGTCCGGGACAGGGACGTGAGCAGTTCTTC
few,TRBJ2-1,-,TRBV27,CASRPTGGGEQFF,TGTGCCAGCAGACCCACAGGGGGGGGTGAGCAGTTCTTC
-,TRBJ2-3,-,TRBV5-4,CASSAGTRPDTQYF,TGTGCCAGCAGCGCCGGGACAAGACCAGATACGCAGTATTTT
many,TRBJ2-2,-,TRBV5-1,CASRRVLSGGADTGELFF,TGCGCCAGCAGGCGGGTACTATCGGGGGGCGCCGACACCGGGGAGCTGTTTTTT
-,TRBJ1-2,-,TRBV9,CASSFDRRYGYTF,TGTGCCAGCAGCTTTGACAGGCGCTATGGCTACACCTTC
many,TRBJ2-3,TRBD2,TRBV29-1,CSVIAGGPGDTQYF,TGCAGCGTAATAGCGGGGGGGCCGGGAGATACGCAGTATTTT
-,TRBJ2-3,TRBD2,TRBV29-1,CSVERGVLDTQYF,TGCAGCGTTGAGCGGGGGGTGTTGGATACGCAGTATTTT
few,TRBJ1-5,-,TRBV3-1,CASSQEGDQPQHF,TGTGCCAGCAGCCAAGAAGGAGATCAGCCCCAGCATTTT
many,TRBJ2-5,-,TRBV12-3/TRBV12-4,CASSFGGGGTQYF,TGTGCCAGCAGTTTCGGAGGGGGAGGGACCCAGTACTTC
-,TRBJ2-5,-,TRBV7-9,CASSPWTFEETQYF,TGTGCCAGCAGCCCTTGGACCTTTGAGGAGACCCAGTACTTC